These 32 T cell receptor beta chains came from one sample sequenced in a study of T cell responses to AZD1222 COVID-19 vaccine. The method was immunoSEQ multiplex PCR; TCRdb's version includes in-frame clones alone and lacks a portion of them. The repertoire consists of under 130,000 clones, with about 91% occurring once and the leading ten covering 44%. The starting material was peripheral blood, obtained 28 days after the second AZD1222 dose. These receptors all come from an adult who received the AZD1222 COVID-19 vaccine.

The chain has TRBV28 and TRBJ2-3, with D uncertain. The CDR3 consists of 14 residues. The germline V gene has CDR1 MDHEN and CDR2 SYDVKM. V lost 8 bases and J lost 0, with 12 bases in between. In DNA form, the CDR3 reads TGTGCCAGCTCAGACATGTCTAGCACAGATACGCAGTATTTT. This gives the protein CASSDMSSTDTQYF.

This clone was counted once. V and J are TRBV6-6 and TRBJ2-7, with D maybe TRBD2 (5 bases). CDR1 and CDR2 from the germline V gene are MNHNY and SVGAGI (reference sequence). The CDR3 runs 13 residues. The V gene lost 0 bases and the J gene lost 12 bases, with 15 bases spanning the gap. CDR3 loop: CASSYSTHRGSYF. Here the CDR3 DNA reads TGTGCCAGCAGTTACTCGACCCACCGCGGGTCGTACTTC.

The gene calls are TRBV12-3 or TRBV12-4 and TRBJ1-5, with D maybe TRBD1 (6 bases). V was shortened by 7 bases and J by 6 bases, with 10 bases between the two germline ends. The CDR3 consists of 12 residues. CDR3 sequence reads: CASTLGAQPQHF. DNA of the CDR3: TGTGCCAGCACCTTGGGGGCTCAGCCCCAGCATTTT.

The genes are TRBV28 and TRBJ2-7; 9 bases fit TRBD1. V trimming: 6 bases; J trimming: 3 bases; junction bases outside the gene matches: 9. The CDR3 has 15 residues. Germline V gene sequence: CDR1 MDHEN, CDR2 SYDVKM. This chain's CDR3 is CASSPRQGGLYEQYF. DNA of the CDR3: TGTGCCAGCAGCCCTCGACAGGGGGGCCTCTACGAGCAGTACTTC.

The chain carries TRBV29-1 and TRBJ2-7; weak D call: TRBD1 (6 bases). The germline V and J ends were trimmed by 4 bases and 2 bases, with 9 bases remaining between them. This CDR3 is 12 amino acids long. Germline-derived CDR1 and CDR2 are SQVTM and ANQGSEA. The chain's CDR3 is CSVAGQTYEQYF. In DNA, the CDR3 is TGCAGCGTTGCAGGACAGACCTACGAGCAGTACTTC.

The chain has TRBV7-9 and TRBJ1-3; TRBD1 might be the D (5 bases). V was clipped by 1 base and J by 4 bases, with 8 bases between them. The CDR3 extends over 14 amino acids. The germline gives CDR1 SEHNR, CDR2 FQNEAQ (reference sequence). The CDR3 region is CASSLEGQGNTIYF. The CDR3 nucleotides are TGTGCCAGCAGCTTAGAGGGGCAGGGAAACACCATATATTTT.

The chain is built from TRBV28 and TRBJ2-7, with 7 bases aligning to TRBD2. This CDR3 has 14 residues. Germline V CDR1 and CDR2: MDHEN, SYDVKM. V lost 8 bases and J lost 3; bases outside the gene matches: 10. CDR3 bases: TGTGCCAGCCAATCCGGCCGGGGGGTCTACGAGCAGTACTTC. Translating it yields CASQSGRGVYEQYF.

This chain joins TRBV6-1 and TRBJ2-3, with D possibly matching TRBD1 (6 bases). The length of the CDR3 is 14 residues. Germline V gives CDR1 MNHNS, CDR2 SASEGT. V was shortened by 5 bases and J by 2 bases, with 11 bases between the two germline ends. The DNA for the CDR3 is TGTGCCAGCAGTTATTGGGACAACACAGATACGCAGTATTTT. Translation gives CASSYWDNTDTQYF.

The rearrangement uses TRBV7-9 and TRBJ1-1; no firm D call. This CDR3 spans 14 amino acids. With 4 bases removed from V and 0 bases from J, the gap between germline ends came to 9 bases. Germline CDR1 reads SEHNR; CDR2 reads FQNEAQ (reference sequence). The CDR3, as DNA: TGTGCCAGCAGCTCACAGAGAGTGAACACTGAAGCTTTCTTT. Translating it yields CASSSQRVNTEAFF.

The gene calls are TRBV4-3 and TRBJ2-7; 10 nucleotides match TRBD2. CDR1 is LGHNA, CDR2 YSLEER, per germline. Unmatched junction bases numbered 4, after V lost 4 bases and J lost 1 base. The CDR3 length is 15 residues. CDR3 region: CASSREREGSYEQYF. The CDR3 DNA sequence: TGCGCCAGCAGCCGCGAGCGGGAGGGGTCCTACGAGCAGTACTTC.

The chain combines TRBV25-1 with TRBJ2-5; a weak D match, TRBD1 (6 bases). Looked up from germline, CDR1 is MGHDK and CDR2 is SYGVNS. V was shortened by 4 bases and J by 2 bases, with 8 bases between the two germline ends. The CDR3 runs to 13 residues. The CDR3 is CASSADRQETQYF. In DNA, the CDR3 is TGTGCCAGCAGTGCGGACAGACAAGAGACCCAGTACTTC.

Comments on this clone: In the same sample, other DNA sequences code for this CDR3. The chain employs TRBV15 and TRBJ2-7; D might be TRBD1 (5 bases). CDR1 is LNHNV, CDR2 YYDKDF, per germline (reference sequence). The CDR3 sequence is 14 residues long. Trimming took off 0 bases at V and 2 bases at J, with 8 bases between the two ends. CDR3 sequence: CATSRDTTAYEQYF. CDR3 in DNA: TGTGCCACCAGCAGAGATACGACAGCCTACGAGCAGTACTTC.

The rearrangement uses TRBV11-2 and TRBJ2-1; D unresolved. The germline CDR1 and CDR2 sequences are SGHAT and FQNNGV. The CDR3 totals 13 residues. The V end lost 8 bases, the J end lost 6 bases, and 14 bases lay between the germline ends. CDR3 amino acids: CASSLGQLNEQFF. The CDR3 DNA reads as TGTGCCAGCTCTCTTGGGCAACTCAATGAGCAGTTCTTC. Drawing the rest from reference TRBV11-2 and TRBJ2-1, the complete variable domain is EAGVAQSPRYKIIEKRQSVAFWCNPISGHATLYWYQQILGQGPKLLIQFQNNGVVDDSQLPKDRFSAERLKGVDSTLKIQPAKLEDSAVYLCASSLGQLNEQFFGPGTRLTVL.

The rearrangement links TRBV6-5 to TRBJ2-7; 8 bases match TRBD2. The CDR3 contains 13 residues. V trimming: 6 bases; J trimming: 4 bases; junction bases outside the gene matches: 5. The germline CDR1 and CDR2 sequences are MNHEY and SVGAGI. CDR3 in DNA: TGTGCCAGCAGAGTGAGCGGGAGATACGAGCAGTACTTC. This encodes CASRVSGRYEQYF.

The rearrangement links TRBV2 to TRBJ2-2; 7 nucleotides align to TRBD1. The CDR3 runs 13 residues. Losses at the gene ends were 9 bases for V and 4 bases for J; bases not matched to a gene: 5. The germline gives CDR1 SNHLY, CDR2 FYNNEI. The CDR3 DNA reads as TGTGCCAGTGGGACAGTTCCCACCGGGGAGCTGTTTTTT. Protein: CASGTVPTGELFF.

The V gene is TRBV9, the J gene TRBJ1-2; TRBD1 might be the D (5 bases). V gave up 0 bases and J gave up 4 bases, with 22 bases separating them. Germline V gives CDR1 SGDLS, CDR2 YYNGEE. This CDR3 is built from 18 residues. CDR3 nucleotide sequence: TGTGCCAGCAGCGTAGGGTTTAGTGGGGCTCCAGATAGCTATGGCTACACCTTC. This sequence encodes CASSVGFSGAPDSYGYTF.

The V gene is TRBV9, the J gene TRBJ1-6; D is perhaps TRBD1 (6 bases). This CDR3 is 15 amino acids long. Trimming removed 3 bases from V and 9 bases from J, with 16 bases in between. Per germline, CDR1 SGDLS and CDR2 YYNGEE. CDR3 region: CASSASGAVGSPLHF. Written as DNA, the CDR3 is TGTGCCAGCAGCGCCTCAGGGGCAGTAGGTTCACCCCTCCACTTT.

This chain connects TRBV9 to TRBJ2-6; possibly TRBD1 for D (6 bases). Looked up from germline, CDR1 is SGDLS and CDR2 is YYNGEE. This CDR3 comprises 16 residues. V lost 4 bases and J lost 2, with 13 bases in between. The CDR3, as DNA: TGTGCCAGCAGCCCACAGGGAGTGGCTGGGGCCAACGTCCTGACTTTC. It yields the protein CASSPQGVAGANVLTF. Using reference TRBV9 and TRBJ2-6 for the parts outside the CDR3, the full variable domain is DSGVTQTPKHLITATGQRVTLRCSPRSGDLSVYWYQQSLDQGLQFLIQYYNGEERAKGNILERFSAQQFPDLHSELNLSSLELGDSALYFCASSPQGVAGANVLTFGAGSRLTVL.

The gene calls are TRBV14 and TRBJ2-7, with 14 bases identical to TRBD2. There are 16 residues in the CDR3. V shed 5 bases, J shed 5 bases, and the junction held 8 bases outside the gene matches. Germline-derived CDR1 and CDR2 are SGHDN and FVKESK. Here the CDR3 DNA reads TGTGCCAGCAGCTTTCTCGGGACTAGCGGGAGAAACGAGCAGTACTTC. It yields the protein CASSFLGTSGRNEQYF. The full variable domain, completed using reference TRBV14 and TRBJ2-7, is EAGVTQFPSHSVIEKGQTVTLRCDPISGHDNLYWYRRVMGKEIKFLLHFVKESKQDESGMPNNRFLAERTGGTYSTLKVQPAELEDSGVYFCASSFLGTSGRNEQYFGPGTRLTVT.

The CDR3 sequence: CASSVSPSRGRSTGELFF. In DNA, the CDR3 is TGTGCCAGCAGCGTTAGTCCGTCGAGGGGGCGAAGCACCGGGGAGCTGTTTTTT. The chain links TRBV9 to TRBJ2-2, with 7 bases matching TRBD1. CDR3 length: 18 amino acids. With V trimmed by 2 bases and J by 4 bases, 14 bases remained unmatched. Germline CDR1 reads SGDLS; CDR2 reads YYNGEE.

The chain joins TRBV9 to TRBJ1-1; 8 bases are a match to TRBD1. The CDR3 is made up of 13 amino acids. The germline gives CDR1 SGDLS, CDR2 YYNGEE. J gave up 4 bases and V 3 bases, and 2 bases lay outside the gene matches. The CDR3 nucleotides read TGTGCCAGCAGCGCTACAGGGGGCACTGAAGCTTTCTTT. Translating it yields CASSATGGTEAFF.

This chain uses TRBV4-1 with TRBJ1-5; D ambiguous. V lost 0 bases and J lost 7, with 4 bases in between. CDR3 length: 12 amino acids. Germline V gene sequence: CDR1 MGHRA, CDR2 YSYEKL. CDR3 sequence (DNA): TGCGCCAGCAGCCAAGAGGGACAGCCCCAGCATTTT. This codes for CASSQEGQPQHF.

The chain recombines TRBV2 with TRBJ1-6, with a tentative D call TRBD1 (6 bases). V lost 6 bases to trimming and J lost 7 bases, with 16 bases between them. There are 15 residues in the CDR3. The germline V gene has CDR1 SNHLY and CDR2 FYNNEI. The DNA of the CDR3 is TGTGCCAGCAGGGGAGAAACAGGGCTGAATTCACCCCTCCACTTT. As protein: CASRGETGLNSPLHF.

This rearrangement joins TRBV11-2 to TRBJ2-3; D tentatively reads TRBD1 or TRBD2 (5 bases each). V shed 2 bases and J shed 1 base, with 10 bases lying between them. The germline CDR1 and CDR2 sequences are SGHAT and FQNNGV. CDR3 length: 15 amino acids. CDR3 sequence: CASSLRRGGTDTQYF. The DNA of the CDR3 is TGTGCCAGCAGCTTACGTCGGGGCGGCACAGATACGCAGTATTTT.

The CDR3 coding sequence is TGTGCCTGGAGTGGAGTCAGGGACAGAACCGGCTGGACCTATAATTCACCCCTCCACTTT. Protein product: CAWSGVRDRTGWTYNSPLHF. The chain links TRBV30 to TRBJ1-6; 7 nucleotides align to TRBD1. V lost 1 base to trimming and J lost 2 bases; unmatched junction nucleotides: 17. Germline values: CDR1 GTSNPN, CDR2 SVGIG (reference sequence). The CDR3 extends over 20 amino acids.

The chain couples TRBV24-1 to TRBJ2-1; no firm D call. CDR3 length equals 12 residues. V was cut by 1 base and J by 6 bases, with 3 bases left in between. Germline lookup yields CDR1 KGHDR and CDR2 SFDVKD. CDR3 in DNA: TGTGCCACCAGTGATTTTTCCAATGAGCAGTTCTTC. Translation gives CATSDFSNEQFF.

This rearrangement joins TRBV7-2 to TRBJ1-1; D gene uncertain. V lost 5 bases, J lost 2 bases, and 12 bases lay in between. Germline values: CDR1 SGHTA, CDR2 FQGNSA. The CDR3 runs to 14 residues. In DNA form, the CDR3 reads TGTGCCAGCAGCCCCCAGAATAGAAACACTGAAGCTTTCTTT. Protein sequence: CASSPQNRNTEAFF.

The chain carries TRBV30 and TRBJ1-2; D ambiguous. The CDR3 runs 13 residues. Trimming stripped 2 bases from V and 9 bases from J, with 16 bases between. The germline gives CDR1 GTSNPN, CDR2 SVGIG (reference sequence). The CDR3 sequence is CAWSLKGADRYTF. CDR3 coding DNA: TGTGCCTGGAGTCTAAAAGGCGCGGACCGCTACACCTTC.

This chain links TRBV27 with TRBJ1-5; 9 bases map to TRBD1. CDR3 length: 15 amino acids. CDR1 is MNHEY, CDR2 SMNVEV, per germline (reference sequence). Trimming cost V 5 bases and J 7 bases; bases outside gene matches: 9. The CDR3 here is CASSPSTGGRQPQHF. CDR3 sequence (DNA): TGTGCCAGCAGTCCCTCTACAGGGGGCCGGCAGCCCCAGCATTTT.

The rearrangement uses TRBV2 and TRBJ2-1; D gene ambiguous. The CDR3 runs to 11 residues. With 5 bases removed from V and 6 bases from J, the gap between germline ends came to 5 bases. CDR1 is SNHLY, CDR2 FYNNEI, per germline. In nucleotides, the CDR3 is TGTGCCAGCAGTCGGGCCAATGAGCAGTTCTTC. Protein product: CASSRANEQFF.

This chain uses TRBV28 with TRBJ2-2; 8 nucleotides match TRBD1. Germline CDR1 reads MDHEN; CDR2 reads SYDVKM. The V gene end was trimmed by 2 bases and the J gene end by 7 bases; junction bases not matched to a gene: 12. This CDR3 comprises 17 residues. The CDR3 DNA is TGTGCCAGCAGTTTAGGGGACAGGCTTGGTCGGGGCGGGGAGCTGTTTTTT. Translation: CASSLGDRLGRGGELFF.

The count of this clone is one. CDR3 sequence reads: CASSRGVGFDYGYTF. The CDR3 DNA reads as TGTGCCAGCAGCAGAGGGGTGGGGTTCGACTATGGCTACACCTTC. V gene TRBV9 combines with J gene TRBJ1-2; tentative D call: TRBD1 (5 bases). V lost 4 bases to trimming and J lost 3 bases, with 16 bases between them. Germline CDR1 is SGDLS and CDR2 is YYNGEE. This CDR3 has 15 residues.